This is a list of T cell receptor beta chains from one sample in a study of OX40 agonist ivuxolimab in advanced cancers. Profiling relied on immunoSEQ multiplex PCR, and the TCRdb table lists in-frame clones only, not all of them. The sample yields tens of thousands of clones, around 83% seen once. Sequencing used CD4+ or CD8+ T cells sorted from blood, obtained in a trial of the OX40 agonist ivuxolimab. These receptors all stem from an adult with an advanced solid tumor such as melanoma, head and neck, liver or kidney cancer. Each CDR3 is given with its conserved first and last residue. A D gene is named only where the DNA matches it firmly. Clone size is given for some rows only: seen once, a few or many times, or a class if the clone is expanded.

CDR3 DNA: TGTGCCAGCTCAGACAGGGCCGTCTATGGCTACACCTTC; CDR3 protein: CASSDRAVYGYTF; V gene: TRBV18; J gene: TRBJ1-2; D gene: TRBD1; clone size: -
CDR3 DNA: TGTGCCATCAATCAGGGGGCGAGTAATTATGGCTACACCTTC; CDR3 protein: CAINQGASNYGYTF; V gene: TRBV10-3; J gene: TRBJ1-2; D gene: TRBD1; clone size: -
CDR3 DNA: TGTGCCACCGGGATAGGGGCCGAGGAAAAACTGTTTTTT; CDR3 protein: CATGIGAEEKLFF; V gene: TRBV6-5; J gene: TRBJ1-4; D gene: -; clone size: -
CDR3 DNA: TGTGCCAGTACCCTGGCAGCCGGGTACACTGAAGCTTTCTTT; CDR3 protein: CASTLAAGYTEAFF; V gene: TRBV19; J gene: TRBJ1-1; D gene: -; clone size: -
CDR3 DNA: TGTGCCACCAGCAGAGATGTAGGGCGGGAGACCCAGTACTTC; CDR3 protein: CATSRDVGRETQYF; V gene: TRBV15; J gene: TRBJ2-5; D gene: -; clone size: -
CDR3 DNA: TGTGCCAGCAGCGTGGGACAGAGCAATCAGCCCCAGCATTTT; CDR3 protein: CASSVGQSNQPQHF; V gene: TRBV9; J gene: TRBJ1-5; D gene: TRBD1; clone size: -
CDR3 DNA: TGCGCCAGCAAACAGGGGGCCGTCAATGAGCAGTTCTTC; CDR3 protein: CASKQGAVNEQFF; V gene: TRBV10-1; J gene: TRBJ2-1; D gene: TRBD1; clone size: once
CDR3 DNA: TGTGCCACCAGCAGAGATGAGGGGGCTGAGCAGTACTTC; CDR3 protein: CATSRDEGAEQYF; V gene: TRBV15; J gene: TRBJ2-7; D gene: TRBD1; clone size: -
CDR3 DNA: TGTGCCAGCAGTTACGGTTTCGGTGAAAAACTGTTTTTT; CDR3 protein: CASSYGFGEKLFF; V gene: TRBV6-6; J gene: TRBJ1-4; D gene: -; clone size: -
CDR3 DNA: TGTGCCAGCAACTCTAGACAGGGAGGTCAGCCCCAGCATTTT; CDR3 protein: CASNSRQGGQPQHF; V gene: TRBV6-5; J gene: TRBJ1-5; D gene: TRBD1; clone size: -
CDR3 DNA: TGTGCCAGCAGCCGGACGAACACTGAAGCTTTCTTT; CDR3 protein: CASSRTNTEAFF; V gene: TRBV7-2; J gene: TRBJ1-1; D gene: -; clone size: -
CDR3 DNA: TGTGCCAGCAGCCGCGGACAGGGAAATAACTATGGCTACACCTTC; CDR3 protein: CASSRGQGNNYGYTF; V gene: TRBV25-1; J gene: TRBJ1-2; D gene: TRBD1; clone size: -
CDR3 DNA: TGTGCCAGCAGCAAGGGATTGTACGAGCAGTACTTC; CDR3 protein: CASSKGLYEQYF; V gene: TRBV11-2; J gene: TRBJ2-7; D gene: -; clone size: -
CDR3 DNA: TGTGCCAGCAGCCAACAGCGGAACACCGGGGAGCTGTTTTTT; CDR3 protein: CASSQQRNTGELFF; V gene: TRBV14; J gene: TRBJ2-2; D gene: -; clone size: -
CDR3 DNA: TGTGCCAGCAGCGCCGAGGACAGAAGACTGTTTTTT; CDR3 protein: CASSAEDRRLFF; V gene: TRBV9; J gene: TRBJ1-4; D gene: -; clone size: -
CDR3 DNA: TGTGCCAGCACCCCCCTAGCGGGAGTCTTCGAGACCCAGTACTTC; CDR3 protein: CASTPLAGVFETQYF; V gene: TRBV6-1; J gene: TRBJ2-5; D gene: TRBD2; clone size: -
CDR3 DNA: TGTGCCGCCCGGGGGGCAGGGGCTGAATACGAGCAGTACTTC; CDR3 protein: CAARGAGAEYEQYF; V gene: TRBV10-3; J gene: TRBJ2-7; D gene: -; clone size: -
CDR3 DNA: TGTGCAAGTCGCTTACCCGGGACAGGAAATTCACCCCTCCACTTT; CDR3 protein: CASRLPGTGNSPLHF; V gene: TRBV12-2; J gene: TRBJ1-6; D gene: -; clone size: -
CDR3 DNA: TGCGCCAGCAGCCGAGGGGTGGGCACTGAAGCTTTCTTT; CDR3 protein: CASSRGVGTEAFF; V gene: TRBV4-1; J gene: TRBJ1-1; D gene: -; clone size: -
CDR3 DNA: TGTGCCAGCAGCATTGGGACTAGCGGATACAATGAGCAGTTCTTC; CDR3 protein: CASSIGTSGYNEQFF; V gene: TRBV11-2; J gene: TRBJ2-1; D gene: TRBD2; clone size: -
CDR3 DNA: TGTGCCAGCAGTGATAGTTCTAGCGGGGAATACTACGAGCAGTACTTC; CDR3 protein: CASSDSSSGEYYEQYF; V gene: TRBV2; J gene: TRBJ2-7; D gene: TRBD2; clone size: -
CDR3 DNA: TGTGCCAGCAGCCAACTTCCGGGACAGGGGGACAATGAGCAGTTCTTC; CDR3 protein: CASSQLPGQGDNEQFF; V gene: TRBV14; J gene: TRBJ2-1; D gene: TRBD1; clone size: -
CDR3 DNA: TGTGCCAGCAGCTTAAGGGCCCGGGGGCAGCCCCAGCATTTT; CDR3 protein: CASSLRARGQPQHF; V gene: TRBV7-2; J gene: TRBJ1-5; D gene: -; clone size: -
CDR3 DNA: TGTGCCAGCAGCTTAGCCCCGGGGGGCGGGAAGCGTGAGCAGTTCTTC; CDR3 protein: CASSLAPGGGKREQFF; V gene: TRBV11-2; J gene: TRBJ2-1; D gene: -; clone size: -
CDR3 DNA: TGTGCCAGCAGCTTAGATTTCGGTCCCTACAATGAGCAGTTCTTC; CDR3 protein: CASSLDFGPYNEQFF; V gene: TRBV11-3; J gene: TRBJ2-1; D gene: -; clone size: -
CDR3 DNA: TGCGCCAGCAGCTTGGCCGCTAGCGGGAGCTCCTACGAGCAGTACTTC; CDR3 protein: CASSLAASGSSYEQYF; V gene: TRBV5-1; J gene: TRBJ2-7; D gene: TRBD2; clone size: -
CDR3 DNA: TGTGCCAGCAGTTACGCGACAGGGCCCCACTACGAGCAGTACTTC; CDR3 protein: CASSYATGPHYEQYF; V gene: TRBV6-6; J gene: TRBJ2-7; D gene: TRBD1; clone size: -
CDR3 DNA: TGTGCCAGCAGTGGGGGGATGAGCTATGGCTACACCTTC; CDR3 protein: CASSGGMSYGYTF; V gene: TRBV25-1; J gene: TRBJ1-2; D gene: -; clone size: -
CDR3 DNA: TGTGCCAGCAGTTACCCCAGACAGGGGGGGTACACTGAAGCTTTCTTT; CDR3 protein: CASSYPRQGGYTEAFF; V gene: TRBV6-6; J gene: TRBJ1-1; D gene: TRBD1; clone size: -
CDR3 DNA: TGTGCCAGCAGCTTAGAGAACTACTACAATGAGCAGTTCTTC; CDR3 protein: CASSLENYYNEQFF; V gene: TRBV11-2; J gene: TRBJ2-1; D gene: -; clone size: once
CDR3 DNA: TGCGCCAGCAGCCAAAGGCTCTCCTACGAGCAGTACTTC; CDR3 protein: CASSQRLSYEQYF; V gene: TRBV7-9; J gene: TRBJ2-7; D gene: -; clone size: -
CDR3 DNA: TGTGCCAGCATATCAGACTCGAATCAGCCCCAGCATTTT; CDR3 protein: CASISDSNQPQHF; V gene: TRBV2; J gene: TRBJ1-5; D gene: -; clone size: -
CDR3 DNA: TGCGCCAGCACCCCGAGGGCAGCGGACTCCTACAATGAGCAGTTCTTC; CDR3 protein: CASTPRAADSYNEQFF; V gene: TRBV5-1; J gene: TRBJ2-1; D gene: -; clone size: -
CDR3 DNA: TGTGCCAGCAGTTGGCTGGGACAGGGGCGCACCGGGGAGCTGTTTTTT; CDR3 protein: CASSWLGQGRTGELFF; V gene: TRBV2; J gene: TRBJ2-2; D gene: TRBD1; clone size: -
CDR3 DNA: TGTGCCATCAGTACCGGGACAGGGGAAACCGGGGAGCTGTTTTTT; CDR3 protein: CAISTGTGETGELFF; V gene: TRBV10-3; J gene: TRBJ2-2; D gene: TRBD1; clone size: -
CDR3 DNA: TGTGCCAGTAGTCGTGACAGGTCTAGCGAGCAGTACTTC; CDR3 protein: CASSRDRSSEQYF; V gene: TRBV19; J gene: TRBJ2-7; D gene: -; clone size: -
CDR3 DNA: TGTGCCAGCAGTTTGTCGACAGTCCCGTCTGGAAACACCATATATTTT; CDR3 protein: CASSLSTVPSGNTIYF; V gene: TRBV28; J gene: TRBJ1-3; D gene: -; clone size: -
CDR3 DNA: TGTGCCATCAGACCCGACAGGGGGATGATCCTAGGCTATGGCTACACCTTC; CDR3 protein: CAIRPDRGMILGYGYTF; V gene: TRBV10-3; J gene: TRBJ1-2; D gene: TRBD1; clone size: -
CDR3 DNA: TGTGCCAGCAGTACAGGGGGAAGGGATACGCAGTATTTT; CDR3 protein: CASSTGGRDTQYF; V gene: TRBV6-1; J gene: TRBJ2-3; D gene: TRBD1; clone size: -
CDR3 DNA: TGTGCCAGCAGCTTGAGACTAGGCGGCACCGGGGAGCTGTTTTTT; CDR3 protein: CASSLRLGGTGELFF; V gene: TRBV7-2; J gene: TRBJ2-2; D gene: -; clone size: -
CDR3 DNA: TGTGCCAGCACCCGGGGGGATCAGCCCCAGCATTTT; CDR3 protein: CASTRGDQPQHF; V gene: TRBV6-1; J gene: TRBJ1-5; D gene: -; clone size: few
CDR3 DNA: TGTGCCAGCAGCTCCTTCCCGCGGGATGGCTCCTACAATGAGCAGTTCTTC; CDR3 protein: CASSSFPRDGSYNEQFF; V gene: TRBV7-2; J gene: TRBJ2-1; D gene: -; clone size: -
CDR3 DNA: TGTGCCAGCTCACCACGGCTAGCGCGGGAGGGATCCGAGCAGTACTTC; CDR3 protein: CASSPRLAREGSEQYF; V gene: TRBV18; J gene: TRBJ2-7; D gene: TRBD2; clone size: -
CDR3 DNA: TGCAGCGCCACCGGGACGGGGAACACTGAAGCTTTCTTT; CDR3 protein: CSATGTGNTEAFF; V gene: TRBV29-1; J gene: TRBJ1-1; D gene: -; clone size: -
CDR3 DNA: TGCGCCAGCAGCTTGGTCCCGGACAGGGTGTCGGTCACCGGGGAGCTGTTTTTT; CDR3 protein: CASSLVPDRVSVTGELFF; V gene: TRBV5-1; J gene: TRBJ2-2; D gene: TRBD1; clone size: -
CDR3 DNA: TGCGCCAGCAGCCAAGTGGGGGCTGGAAACACCATATATTTT; CDR3 protein: CASSQVGAGNTIYF; V gene: TRBV4-1; J gene: TRBJ1-3; D gene: -; clone size: few
CDR3 DNA: TGCGCCAGCAGCGTCGGGACAGCCCGGGAGACCCAGTACTTC; CDR3 protein: CASSVGTARETQYF; V gene: TRBV5-1; J gene: TRBJ2-5; D gene: TRBD1; clone size: -
CDR3 DNA: TGTGCCAGCAGCCAAGATACTAGCGGGAGTATGGTACAGTACTTC; CDR3 protein: CASSQDTSGSMVQYF; V gene: TRBV4-2; J gene: TRBJ2-7; D gene: TRBD2; clone size: -
CDR3 DNA: TGTGCCAGCGAGGGAAATCAGCCCCAGCATTTT; CDR3 protein: CASEGNQPQHF; V gene: TRBV6-1; J gene: TRBJ1-5; D gene: -; clone size: -
CDR3 DNA: TGCAGCGTTGGAAATGATCACAATGAGCAGTTCTTC; CDR3 protein: CSVGNDHNEQFF; V gene: TRBV29-1; J gene: TRBJ2-1; D gene: -; clone size: -
CDR3 DNA: TGTGCCAGCAGCTTCGGCGTCCCTAGCACAGATACGCAGTATTTT; CDR3 protein: CASSFGVPSTDTQYF; V gene: TRBV11-1; J gene: TRBJ2-3; D gene: -; clone size: -
CDR3 DNA: TGCGCCAGCAGCCCTGGACTAGCGGTCGATGAGCAGTTCTTC; CDR3 protein: CASSPGLAVDEQFF; V gene: TRBV5-1; J gene: TRBJ2-1; D gene: TRBD2; clone size: -
CDR3 DNA: TGTGCCAGCAGAACAGGGGGTAGCGGGGGAGGGAACAATGAGCAGTTCTTC; CDR3 protein: CASRTGGSGGGNNEQFF; V gene: TRBV11-2; J gene: TRBJ2-1; D gene: -; clone size: -
CDR3 DNA: TGTGCCAGCAGCAGGGCGGCTAGCGGCTACGAGCAGTACTTC; CDR3 protein: CASSRAASGYEQYF; V gene: TRBV6-5; J gene: TRBJ2-7; D gene: TRBD2; clone size: -
CDR3 DNA: TGTGCCAGCAGCCCACAGGACACCTATGGCTACACCTTC; CDR3 protein: CASSPQDTYGYTF; V gene: TRBV7-9; J gene: TRBJ1-2; D gene: -; clone size: few